A single sample gave rise to the 29 T cell receptor beta chains below, sequenced in a study of a mutant IDH1 vaccine in newly diagnosed glioma. These receptors have no known antigen. TCRdb keeps only in-frame clones here, not all; method: immunoSEQ multiplex PCR. The profile covers some 30,000 clones, with 84% appearing a single time and around 30% taken by the ten largest. Time point of the sample: week 47, end of study. Topical imiquimod accompanied each vaccine dose, which consisted of 300 ug of mutant IDH1 20-mer peptide. This material consisted of PBMCs, taken from a glioma patient whose treatment included an IDH1 peptide vaccine. These receptors originate from a man aged 25-40 years with glioma.

The rearrangement joins TRBV5-1 to TRBJ2-7, with a weak D call TRBD2 (6 bases). Trimming removed 2 bases from V and 2 bases from J, with 14 bases in between. Germline assignment: CDR1 SGHRS and CDR2 YFSETQ. The CDR3 covers 15 residues. CDR3 loop: CASSLISGSTYEQYF. The CDR3 nucleotides read TGCGCCAGCAGCTTAATTAGCGGAAGTACCTACGAGCAGTACTTC.

In its sample, this clone was seen once. This chain uses TRBV4-1 with TRBJ1-3; possible D gene TRBD1, 5 bases. V lost 4 bases and J lost 4, with 17 bases in between. There are 16 residues in the CDR3. CDR1 and CDR2 from the germline V gene are MGHRA and YSYEKL. This CDR3 is CASSRTSRVEGNTIYF. For the CDR3, the DNA is TGCGCCAGCAGCCGGACAAGCAGGGTCGAGGGAAACACCATATATTTT.

The V call is TRBV5-6, the J call TRBJ1-1; TRBD1 aligns across 8 bases. With 3 bases clipped from V and 3 bases from J, the junction kept 7 bases outside the gene matches. Germline V gene sequence: CDR1 SGHDT, CDR2 YYEEEE. The CDR3 is made up of 15 amino acids. CDR3 residues: CASSYNRQGYTEAFF. As DNA, the CDR3 is TGTGCCAGCAGCTACAACCGACAGGGGTACACTGAAGCTTTCTTT.

V gene TRBV9 combines with J gene TRBJ2-5, with D maybe TRBD2 (6 bases). CDR1 and CDR2 (germline): SGDLS, YYNGEE. The CDR3 covers 16 residues. The V end lost 0 bases, the J end lost 2 bases, and 14 bases lay between the germline ends. The CDR3 bases are TGTGCCAGCAGCGTAGAGGAGGGGCCGCGGCAAGAGACCCAGTACTTC. It codes for CASSVEEGPRQETQYF.

The rearrangement uses TRBV6-5 and TRBJ2-7; maybe TRBD2 (5 bases). Trimming pared 5 bases from V and 3 bases from J, leaving 14 bases between. This CDR3 is 14 amino acids long. CDR1 and CDR2 from the germline V gene are MNHEY and SVGAGI. Here the CDR3 reads CASSLSWGDYEQYF. CDR3 in DNA: TGTGCCAGCAGTCTATCCTGGGGAGACTACGAGCAGTACTTC.

This clone has a single count. This sequence joins TRBV2 and TRBJ2-1; perhaps TRBD2 as D (5 bases). The CDR3 sequence is 14 residues long. V was shortened by 2 bases and J by 1 base, with 6 bases between the two germline ends. Germline CDR1 reads SNHLY; CDR2 reads FYNNEI. The CDR3 DNA reads TGTGCCAGCAGTGAAACTAGTTCCTACAATGAGCAGTTCTTC. It encodes CASSETSSYNEQFF.

This clone was observed a few times. J is TRBJ2-5 and V is TRBV5-1; no reliable D call. The CDR3 has 11 residues. Germline CDR1 is SGHRS and CDR2 is YFSETQ. Trimming took off 2 bases at V and 1 base at J, with 0 bases between the two ends. The CDR3 DNA is TGCGCCAGCAGCTTCCAAGAGACCCAGTACTTC. Amino acid sequence: CASSFQETQYF.

The chain is built from TRBV28 and TRBJ1-1; 8 bases agree with TRBD1. CDR3 length equals 15 residues. Germline V gene data show CDR1 as MDHEN and CDR2 as SYDVKM. With 5 bases clipped from V and 2 bases from J, the junction kept 7 bases outside the gene matches. CDR3 loop: CASSPSTGDNTEAFF. CDR3 nucleotides: TGTGCCAGCAGTCCCTCGACAGGGGATAACACTGAAGCTTTCTTT.

The rearrangement joins TRBV5-4 to TRBJ2-3; D is uncertain. The germline V and J ends were trimmed by 4 bases and 4 bases, with 10 bases remaining between them. Germline V gene lookup returns CDR1 SGHNT and CDR2 YYREEE (reference sequence). The CDR3 runs 13 residues. The CDR3 protein is CASSPSVPDTQYF. As DNA, the CDR3 is TGTGCCAGCAGCCCCTCGGTACCAGATACGCAGTATTTT.

The chain uses TRBV4-1 and TRBJ2-7, with 7 bases identical to TRBD2. Germline V CDR1 and CDR2: MGHRA, YSYEKL. The CDR3 loop spans 15 amino acids. With V trimmed by 5 bases and J by 2 bases, 9 bases remained unmatched. Here the CDR3 DNA reads TGCGCCAGCAGCGGAAGCGGGGCCCCCCCCTACGAGCAGTACTTC. As protein: CASSGSGAPPYEQYF.

The chain's CDR3 is CASSQAGDSPLHF. CDR3 nucleotides: TGCGCCAGCAGCCAAGCTGGGGATTCACCCCTCCACTTT. This chain joins TRBV4-3 and TRBJ1-6; D ambiguous. The germline CDR1 and CDR2 sequences are LGHNA and YSLEER. The CDR3 has 13 residues. Trimming cost V 1 base and J 8 bases, with 6 bases left between them.

The rearrangement links TRBV15 to TRBJ1-4; D unclear. The CDR3 spans 18 residues. CDR1 is LNHNV, CDR2 YYDKDF, per germline (reference sequence). V was trimmed by 0 bases and J by 1 base, leaving 15 bases between them. CDR3 sequence: CATSRDSVRWGTNEKLFF. In nucleotides, the CDR3 is TGTGCCACCAGCAGAGATTCGGTTCGGTGGGGAACTAATGAAAAACTGTTTTTT.

This clone was detected once. The chain recombines TRBV25-1 with TRBJ2-2; 7 positions agree with TRBD1. J gave up 3 bases and V 2 bases, and 0 bases lay outside the gene matches. This CDR3 spans 14 amino acids. CDR1 is MGHDK and CDR2 is SYGVNS in the germline V gene. This chain's CDR3 is CASSEDRDTGELFF. CDR3 coding DNA: TGTGCCAGCAGTGAAGACAGGGACACCGGGGAGCTGTTTTTT.

The chain combines TRBV19 with TRBJ1-2; the match to TRBD1 covers 7 bases. From germline, CDR1 is LNHDA and CDR2 SQIVND (reference sequence). Trimming took 5 bases from V and 4 from J; bases not matched to a gene: 7. The CDR3 consists of 14 residues. In DNA form, the CDR3 reads TGTGCCAGTAGTTTAACCGACAGGGTCTATGGCTACACCTTC. Its protein is CASSLTDRVYGYTF.

The V call is TRBV6-5, the J call TRBJ1-2, with D perhaps TRBD1 (6 bases). V dropped 5 bases and J dropped 8 bases, with 18 bases sitting between them. The CDR3 runs to 14 residues. In germline, CDR1 is MNHEY, CDR2 SVGAGI. This CDR3 is CASSRDSGRGGYTF. The CDR3 DNA is TGTGCCAGCAGTCGCGACAGCGGGAGGGGGGGCTACACCTTC.

The chain couples TRBV4-2 to TRBJ2-2, with D unresolved. Trimming left V 2 bases short and J 5 bases short, with 15 bases between. Germline values: CDR1 LGHNA, CDR2 YNFKEQ. This CDR3 is built from 16 residues. CDR3 DNA: TGTGCCAGCAGCCAAAGTATCAGGTTAGGGACCGGGGAGCTGTTTTTT. This translates into CASSQSIRLGTGELFF.

Only a few counts were recorded for this clone. The V and J genes are TRBV30 and TRBJ2-7, with D unclear. Germline CDR1 is GTSNPN and CDR2 is SVGIG (reference sequence). The ends were cut back, 1 base at V and 3 bases at J, with 7 bases in the middle. The CDR3 is 12 residues long. CDR3 DNA: TGTGCCTGGAGTGCCCCGGACTACGAGCAGTACTTC. Its protein is CAWSAPDYEQYF.

The rearrangement uses TRBV5-6 and TRBJ1-1, with D unclear. The germline V gene has CDR1 SGHDT and CDR2 YYEEEE. The germline V and J ends were trimmed by 4 bases and 2 bases, with 9 bases remaining between them. The CDR3 is 13 residues long. The CDR3 coding sequence is TGTGCCAGCAGCGACACCGGAAACACTGAAGCTTTCTTT. Amino acid sequence: CASSDTGNTEAFF.

The rearrangement links TRBV6-6 to TRBJ2-7; 9 nucleotides align to TRBD1. The CDR3 consists of 14 residues. Per the germline V gene, CDR1 is MNHNY and CDR2 is SVGAGI (reference sequence). J gave up 1 base and V 6 bases, and 4 bases lay outside the gene matches. CDR3 sequence reads: CASSDRGSSYEQYF. CDR3 sequence (DNA): TGTGCCAGCAGCGACAGGGGGTCGTCCTACGAGCAGTACTTC.

The chain combines TRBV5-4 with TRBJ2-7; D might be TRBD1 (6 bases). The CDR3 is 15 amino acids. CDR1 is SGHNT and CDR2 is YYREEE in the germline V gene (reference sequence). The V end was cut by 4 bases, the J end by 7 bases, with 21 bases between. This chain's CDR3 is CASSPPGAFAKEQYF. The CDR3 DNA follows: TGTGCCAGCAGCCCCCCAGGGGCATTTGCTAAGGAGCAGTACTTC.

The chain links TRBV15 to TRBJ1-3, with TRBD1 identical over 8 bases. V shed 2 bases, J shed 2 bases, and the junction held 5 bases outside the gene matches. Germline assignment: CDR1 LNHNV and CDR2 YYDKDF (reference sequence). The CDR3 has 16 amino acids. The CDR3 DNA sequence: TGTGCCACCAGCAGACCCGAGACAGGGGCTGGAAACACCATATATTTT. This sequence encodes CATSRPETGAGNTIYF.

The sample holds a few counts of this clone. The chain combines TRBV19 with TRBJ1-1, with D maybe TRBD1 (5 bases). There are 14 residues in the CDR3. The V and J ends lost 2 bases and 0 bases respectively, with 7 bases between them. Germline CDR1 reads LNHDA; CDR2 reads SQIVND (reference sequence). CDR3 nucleotide sequence: TGTGCCAGTAGTATAAGGGGAGTGAACACTGAAGCTTTCTTT. Translation gives CASSIRGVNTEAFF.

The J gene is TRBJ2-3, the V gene TRBV2, with 14 bases lining up with TRBD2. The CDR3 has 14 residues. Germline V gives CDR1 SNHLY, CDR2 FYNNEI. V shed 9 bases, J shed 6 bases, and the junction held 5 bases outside the gene matches. The CDR3 DNA reads as TGTGCCAGAGGGACTAGCGGGAGTCGTGATACGCAGTATTTT. The encoded protein is CARGTSGSRDTQYF.

V gene TRBV5-1 combines with J gene TRBJ2-6, with a weak D call TRBD2 (7 bases). The germline V gene encodes CDR1 SGHRS and CDR2 YFSETQ. The CDR3 runs 16 residues. Trimming cost V 7 bases and J 3 bases, with 17 bases left between them. The DNA of the CDR3 is TGCGCCAGCCGTAAGGGGGAGGGGAGTGGGGCCAACGTCCTGACTTTC. Its protein is CASRKGEGSGANVLTF.

The rearrangement links TRBV6-4 to TRBJ1-1; D unclear. The V gene lost 3 bases and the J gene lost 2 bases, with 10 bases spanning the gap. This CDR3 has 14 residues. Germline V gene sequence: CDR1 MRHNA, CDR2 SNTAGT. The DNA for the CDR3 is TGTGCCAGCAGTGAATCCACAGAAAACACTGAAGCTTTCTTT. The encoded protein is CASSESTENTEAFF.

The V call is TRBV9, the J call TRBJ2-2; weak D call: TRBD1 (6 bases). The CDR3 consists of 16 residues. Deletions cut 2 bases from V and 3 bases from J, with 14 bases between. CDR1 and CDR2 from the germline V gene are SGDLS and YYNGEE. CDR3 in DNA: TGTGCCAGCAGCGTGGTGGGGGCAGGCGACACCGGGGAGCTGTTTTTT. This codes for CASSVVGAGDTGELFF.

This clone has only a few counts. V gene TRBV27 combines with J gene TRBJ2-7, with D unresolved. V lost 5 bases to trimming and J lost 11 bases, with 16 bases between them. In germline, CDR1 is MNHEY, CDR2 SMNVEV (reference sequence). This CDR3 spans 12 amino acids. CDR3 nucleotides: TGTGCCAGCAGTCCCGACATCCATCGGGAGTACTTC. This codes for CASSPDIHREYF.

The chain carries TRBV4-1 and TRBJ1-5; D remains unclear. V was shortened by 1 base and J by 1 base, with 5 bases between the two germline ends. CDR3 size: 14 residues. Germline V gives CDR1 MGHRA, CDR2 YSYEKL. CDR3 protein: CASSQGGSNQPQHF. As DNA, the CDR3 is TGCGCCAGCAGCCAAGGAGGGAGCAATCAGCCCCAGCATTTT.

The gene calls are TRBV19 and TRBJ2-3; 8 positions match TRBD1. J gave up 0 bases and V 7 bases, and 9 bases lay outside the gene matches. CDR3 length equals 16 residues. Per germline, CDR1 LNHDA and CDR2 SQIVND (reference sequence). Written as DNA, the CDR3 is TGTGCCAGTAAGGCTCTAGGACAGGGCAGCACAGATACGCAGTATTTT. This codes for CASKALGQGSTDTQYF.